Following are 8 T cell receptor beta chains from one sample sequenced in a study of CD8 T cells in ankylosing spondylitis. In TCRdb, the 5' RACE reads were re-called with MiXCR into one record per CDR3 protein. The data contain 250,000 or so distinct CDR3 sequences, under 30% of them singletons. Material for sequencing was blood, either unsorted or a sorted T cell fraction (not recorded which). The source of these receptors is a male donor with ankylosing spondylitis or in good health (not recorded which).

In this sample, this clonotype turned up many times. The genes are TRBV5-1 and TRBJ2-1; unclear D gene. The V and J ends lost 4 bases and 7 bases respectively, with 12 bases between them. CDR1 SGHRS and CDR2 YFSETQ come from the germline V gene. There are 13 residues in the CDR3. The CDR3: CASSLASANEQFF. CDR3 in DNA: TGCGCCAGCAGCCTGGCGTCAGCTAATGAGCAGTTCTTC.

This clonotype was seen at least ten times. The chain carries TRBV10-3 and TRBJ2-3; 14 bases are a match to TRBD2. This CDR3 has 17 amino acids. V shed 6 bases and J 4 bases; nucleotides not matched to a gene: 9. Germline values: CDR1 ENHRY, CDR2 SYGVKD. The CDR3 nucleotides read TGTGCCATCAGCCCCCGGACTAGCGGGGGGCCCGCAGATACGCAGTATTTT. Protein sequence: CAISPRTSGGPADTQYF.

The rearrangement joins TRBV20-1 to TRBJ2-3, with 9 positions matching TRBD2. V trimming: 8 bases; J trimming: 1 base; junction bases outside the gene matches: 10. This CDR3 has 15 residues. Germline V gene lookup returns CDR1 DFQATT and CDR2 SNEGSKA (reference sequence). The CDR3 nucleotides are TGCAGTCCCGCGGGGGGGCTATATGGCACAGATACGCAGTATTTT. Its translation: CSPAGGLYGTDTQYF.

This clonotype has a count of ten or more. CDR3 sequence reads: CSARENRVEEQYF. For the CDR3, the DNA is TGCAGTGCTAGAGAAAACAGGGTTGAGGAGCAGTACTTC. The chain joins TRBV20-1 to TRBJ2-7; TRBD1 might be the D (6 bases). The CDR3 totals 13 residues. Germline V lookup: CDR1 DFQATT, CDR2 SNEGSKA (reference sequence). Deletions cut 0 bases from V and 7 bases from J, with 13 bases between.

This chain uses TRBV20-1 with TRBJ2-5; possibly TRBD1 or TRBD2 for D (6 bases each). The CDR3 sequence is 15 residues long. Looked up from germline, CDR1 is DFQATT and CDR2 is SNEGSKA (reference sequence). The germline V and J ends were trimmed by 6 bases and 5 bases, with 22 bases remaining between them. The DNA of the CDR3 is TGCAGTGCGGGGGGTGGGGGCGGAGGGTCGGAGACCCAGTACTTC. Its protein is CSAGGGGGGSETQYF.

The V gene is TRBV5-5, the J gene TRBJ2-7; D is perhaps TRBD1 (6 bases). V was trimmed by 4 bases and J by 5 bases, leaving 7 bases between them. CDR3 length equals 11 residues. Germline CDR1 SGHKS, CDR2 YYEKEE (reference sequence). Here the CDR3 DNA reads TGTGCCAGCAGCGGGGGCCACGAGCAGTACTTC. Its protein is CASSGGHEQYF. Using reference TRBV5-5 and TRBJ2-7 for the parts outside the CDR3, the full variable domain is DAGVTQSPTHLIKTRGQQVTLRCSPISGHKSVSWYQQVLGQGPQFIFQYYEKEERGRGNFPDRFSARQFPNYSSELNVNALLLGDSALYLCASSGGHEQYFGPGTRLTVT.

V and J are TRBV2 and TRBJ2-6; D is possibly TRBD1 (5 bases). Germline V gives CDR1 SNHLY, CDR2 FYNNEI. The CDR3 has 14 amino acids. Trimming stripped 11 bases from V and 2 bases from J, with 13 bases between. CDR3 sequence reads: CASKGLAGANVLTF. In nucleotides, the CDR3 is TGTGCCTCAAAGGGGCTGGCTGGGGCCAACGTCCTGACTTTC.

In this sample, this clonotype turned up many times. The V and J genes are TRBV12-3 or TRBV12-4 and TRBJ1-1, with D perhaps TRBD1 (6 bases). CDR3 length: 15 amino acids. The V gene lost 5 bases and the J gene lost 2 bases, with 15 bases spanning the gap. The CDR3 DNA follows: TGTGCCAGCAGTGAAAGGGGGGGGCGCAACACTGAAGCTTTCTTT. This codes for CASSERGGRNTEAFF.